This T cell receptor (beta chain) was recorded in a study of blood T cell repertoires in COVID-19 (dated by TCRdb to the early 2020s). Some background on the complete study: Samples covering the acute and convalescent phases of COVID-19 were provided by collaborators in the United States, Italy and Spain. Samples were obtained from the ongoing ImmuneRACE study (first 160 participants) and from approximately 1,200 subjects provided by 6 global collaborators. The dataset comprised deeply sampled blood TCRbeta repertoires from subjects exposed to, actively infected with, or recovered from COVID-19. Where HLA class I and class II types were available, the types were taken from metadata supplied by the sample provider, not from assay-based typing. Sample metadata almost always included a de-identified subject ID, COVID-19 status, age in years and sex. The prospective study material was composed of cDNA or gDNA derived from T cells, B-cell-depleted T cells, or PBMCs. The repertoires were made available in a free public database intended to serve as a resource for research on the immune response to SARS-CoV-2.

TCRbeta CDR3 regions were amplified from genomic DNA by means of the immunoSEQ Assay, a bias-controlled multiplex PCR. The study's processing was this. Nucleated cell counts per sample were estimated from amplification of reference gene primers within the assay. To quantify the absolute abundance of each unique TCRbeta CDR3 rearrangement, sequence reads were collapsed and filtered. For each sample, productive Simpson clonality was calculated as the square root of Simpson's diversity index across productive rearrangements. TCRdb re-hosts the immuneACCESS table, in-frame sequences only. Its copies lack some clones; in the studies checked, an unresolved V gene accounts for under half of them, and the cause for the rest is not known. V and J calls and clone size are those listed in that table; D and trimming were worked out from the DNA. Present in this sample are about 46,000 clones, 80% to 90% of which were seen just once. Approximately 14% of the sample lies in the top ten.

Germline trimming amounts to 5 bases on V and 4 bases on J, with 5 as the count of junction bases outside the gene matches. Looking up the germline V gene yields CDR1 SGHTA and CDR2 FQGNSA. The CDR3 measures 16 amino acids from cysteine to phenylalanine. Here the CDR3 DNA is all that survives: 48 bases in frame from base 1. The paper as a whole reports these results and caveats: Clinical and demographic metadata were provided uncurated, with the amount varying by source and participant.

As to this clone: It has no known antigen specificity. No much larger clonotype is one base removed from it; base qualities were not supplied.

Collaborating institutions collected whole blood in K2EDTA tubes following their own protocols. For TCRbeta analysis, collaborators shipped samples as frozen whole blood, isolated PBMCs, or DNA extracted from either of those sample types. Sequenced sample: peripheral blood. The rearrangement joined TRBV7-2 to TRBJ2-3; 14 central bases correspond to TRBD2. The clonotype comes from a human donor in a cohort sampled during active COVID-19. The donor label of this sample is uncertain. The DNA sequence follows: TGTGCCAGCAGCGTACGACTAGCGGGGGGGGCAGATACGCAGTATTTT. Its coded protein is CASSVRLAGGADTQYF.